Listed below are T cell receptor beta chains from one sample, sequenced in a study of T cell responses to AZD1222 COVID-19 vaccine. Measured with immunoSEQ multiplex PCR; TCRdb has only the in-frame clones, and not every one. Of 70,000 or so clones detected, around 86% appear once; the ten largest clones hold 24%. The sample here was peripheral blood, taken on day 0 of AZD1222 vaccination. All receptors come from an adult in good health. Each CDR3 is given with its conserved first and last residue. Fields, in order: CDR3 protein, CDR3 DNA, clone size, D gene, V gene, J gene. D genes are given only for firm matches. Only some rows state a clone size, as once, few, many or a class for expanded clones.

CASSEPRGYNSPLHF	TGTGCCAGCAGTGAACCTCGCGGGTATAATTCACCCCTCCACTTT	NA	NA	TRBV6-1	TRBJ1-6
CASARAYGYTF	TGTGCCAGCGCCCGGGCCTATGGCTACACCTTC	NA	NA	TRBV2	TRBJ1-2
CASSSLKGAQETQYF	TGTGCCAGCAGTTCCCTGAAGGGGGCCCAAGAGACCCAGTACTTC	NA	TRBD1	TRBV28	TRBJ2-5
CASGFRGDQPQHF	TGTGCTAGTGGTTTTAGGGGAGATCAGCCCCAGCATTTT	NA	NA	TRBV12-5	TRBJ1-5
CASSLNRGRKLFF	TGTGCCAGCAGTCTTAACAGGGGTAGGAAACTGTTTTTT	once	TRBD1	TRBV12-3/TRBV12-4	TRBJ1-4
CASSQAGEAYEQYF	TGTGCCAGCAGCCAAGCCGGCGAAGCCTACGAGCAGTACTTC	NA	NA	TRBV3-1/TRBV3-2	TRBJ2-7
CASRDFGTLKLFF	TGTGCCAGTAGGGACTTCGGGACTCTTAAACTGTTTTTT	NA	NA	TRBV19	TRBJ1-4
CATTGTDSGNTIYF	TGTGCCACAACGGGGACGGACTCTGGAAACACCATATATTTT	NA	NA	TRBV5-4	TRBJ1-3
CASSPSLLKNWDTGELFF	TGTGCCAGCAGCCCTTCCCTATTAAAAAACTGGGACACCGGGGAGCTGTTTTTT	NA	NA	TRBV14	TRBJ2-2
CASSPGEDTIYF	TGTGCCAGCAGCCCGGGGGAAGACACCATATATTTT	NA	NA	TRBV9	TRBJ1-3
CASSLGTGGLAFF	TGTGCCAGCAGCCTGGGGACAGGGGGCCTGGCTTTCTTT	NA	TRBD1	TRBV7-8	TRBJ1-1
CASSFPGQSPLHF	TGTGCCAGCAGCTTCCCAGGGCAGTCACCCCTCCACTTT	NA	NA	TRBV7-9	TRBJ1-6
CASSQRTGDTQYF	TGTGCCAGCAGTCAGAGGACGGGAGATACGCAGTATTTT	NA	NA	TRBV6-5	TRBJ2-3
CASSEAQGTSGNTIYF	TGTGCCAGCAGTGAAGCGCAGGGAACTTCTGGAAACACCATATATTTT	NA	NA	TRBV6-1	TRBJ1-3
CASSLAQGADYGYTF	TGCGCCAGCAGCTTGGCACAGGGGGCGGACTATGGCTACACCTTC	NA	TRBD1	TRBV5-1	TRBJ1-2
CASSQDLEGSEKLFF	TGCGCCAGCAGCCAAGATTTGGAAGGGAGTGAAAAACTGTTTTTT	NA	NA	TRBV4-1	TRBJ1-4
CASSLNRDRNEQFF	TGTGCCAGCAGCCTAAACCGGGATCGCAATGAGCAGTTCTTC	NA	NA	TRBV11-3	TRBJ2-1
CASRSRNNYGYTF	TGTGCCAGCAGATCGAGAAATAACTATGGCTACACCTTC	NA	NA	TRBV28	TRBJ1-2
CASSPRTGVGSPLHF	TGTGCCAGCAGCCCCCGGACAGGGGTTGGTTCACCCCTCCACTTT	NA	TRBD1	TRBV13	TRBJ1-6
CSAAANTEAFF	TGCAGTGCCGCCGCGAACACTGAAGCTTTCTTT	NA	NA	TRBV20-1	TRBJ1-1
CASAHFGRGFF	TGTGCCAGCGCTCATTTCGGTAGGGGGTTCTTC	NA	NA	TRBV6-6	TRBJ2-1
CASSPGAGELFF	TGTGCCAGCTCACCCGGGGCTGGGGAGCTGTTTTTT	NA	NA	TRBV18	TRBJ2-2
CAISDRASKSSEAFF	TGTGCCATCAGTGACCGGGCCTCAAAATCCTCTGAAGCTTTCTTT	NA	NA	TRBV10-3	TRBJ1-1
CASSSIIGGTEAFF	TGTGCCAGCAGCTCCATAATTGGTGGAACCGAAGCTTTCTTT	NA	NA	TRBV7-3	TRBJ1-1
CATREGQGFTDTQYF	TGTGCCACCAGAGAGGGACAGGGGTTCACAGATACGCAGTATTTT	NA	TRBD1	TRBV15	TRBJ2-3
CASSVGFHLNQPQHF	TGTGCCAGCAGCGTAGGGTTCCACTTGAATCAGCCCCAGCATTTT	NA	NA	TRBV2	TRBJ1-5
CASSLGTGDTGELFF	TGTGCCAGCAGCTTAGGGACAGGGGACACCGGGGAGCTGTTTTTT	NA	TRBD1	TRBV11-2	TRBJ2-2
CASSSTETGKNIQYF	TGTGCCAGCAGCTCGACCGAGACAGGAAAGAACATTCAGTACTTC	NA	NA	TRBV7-2	TRBJ2-4
CASRNGLAGTYEQYF	TGCGCCAGCAGAAACGGACTAGCGGGGACCTACGAGCAGTACTTC	NA	TRBD2	TRBV5-1	TRBJ2-7
CASSLGLYSPLHF	TGTGCCAGCAGCCTCGGTCTTTATTCACCCCTCCACTTT	NA	NA	TRBV11-2	TRBJ1-6
CASSLNAGANVLTF	TGCGCCAGCAGCTTGAATGCCGGGGCCAACGTCCTGACTTTC	NA	NA	TRBV5-1	TRBJ2-6
CASSPLNEVPYEQYF	TGTGCCAGCAGCCCCCTGAATGAGGTTCCCTACGAGCAGTACTTC	NA	NA	TRBV14	TRBJ2-7
CASSWSENTEAFF	TGTGCCAGCTCATGGTCTGAGAACACTGAAGCTTTCTTT	NA	NA	TRBV18	TRBJ1-1
CASSSGPPSGANVLTF	TGTGCCAGCAGCTCGGGACCCCCCTCTGGGGCCAACGTCCTGACTTTC	NA	NA	TRBV3-1/TRBV3-2	TRBJ2-6
CASSQDRFARGPQHF	TGCGCCAGCAGCCAAGATCGTTTCGCCCGGGGGCCCCAGCATTTT	NA	NA	TRBV4-3	TRBJ1-5
CASSPDRVYEKLFF	TGTGCCAGCTCACCCGACAGGGTATATGAAAAACTGTTTTTT	NA	TRBD1	TRBV18	TRBJ1-4
CASSDRNNSPLHF	TGTGCCAGCAGTGACAGGAATAATTCACCCCTCCACTTT	NA	NA	TRBV6-2/TRBV6-3	TRBJ1-6
CAWSALPAGGVVEKLFF	TGTGCCTGGAGTGCCCTCCCCGCCGGGGGTGTAGTCGAAAAACTGTTTTTT	NA	NA	TRBV30	TRBJ1-4
CASSTDGVGGEAFF	TGTGCCAGCAGCACAGACGGGGTTGGGGGGGAAGCTTTCTTT	NA	NA	TRBV27	TRBJ1-1
CASSPSANSGNTIYF	TGTGCCAGCAGCCCCTCTGCCAACTCTGGAAACACCATATATTTT	once	NA	TRBV7-2	TRBJ1-3
CATSERGRGNTGELFF	TGTGCCACCAGTGAAAGGGGCCGAGGTAACACCGGGGAGCTGTTTTTT	NA	NA	TRBV24-1	TRBJ2-2
CASTRDEHGYTF	TGCGCCAGCACCCGGGACGAACATGGCTACACCTTC	NA	NA	TRBV10-1	TRBJ1-2
CASSQGFAGGPSPNEQFF	TGTGCCAGCAGCCAGGGGTTTGCGGGGGGGCCATCCCCCAATGAGCAGTTCTTC	NA	TRBD2	TRBV14	TRBJ2-1
CASSYGTGNQPQHF	TGTGCCAGCAGTTACGGCACAGGGAATCAGCCCCAGCATTTT	once	NA	TRBV6-2/TRBV6-3	TRBJ1-5
CASSLAGVSNQPQHF	TGCGCCAGCAGCCTTGCCGGGGTCAGCAATCAGCCCCAGCATTTT	NA	NA	TRBV5-1	TRBJ1-5
CASTLGRANQPQHF	TGTGCCAGCACCCTGGGCAGGGCTAATCAGCCCCAGCATTTT	NA	NA	TRBV2	TRBJ1-5
CASSQDRGNTIYF	TGTGCCAGCAGCCAAGATCGGGGAAACACCATATATTTT	NA	NA	TRBV3-1/TRBV3-2	TRBJ1-3
CASSQVGSGEKLFF	TGCGCCAGCAGCCAGGTTGGGAGCGGTGAAAAACTGTTTTTT	once	NA	TRBV4-3	TRBJ1-4
CASSPAHRVSYEQYF	TGTGCCAGCAGTCCAGCCCACAGGGTTTCCTACGAGCAGTACTTC	once	NA	TRBV27	TRBJ2-7
CASTTRPGSNQPQHF	TGTGCCAGCACAACGCGCCCGGGTAGCAATCAGCCCCAGCATTTT	NA	NA	TRBV28	TRBJ1-5